The rows below give T cell receptor beta chains drawn from one sample of a study of T cell changes during pregnancy in multiple sclerosis. Some clones are missing from TCRdb's copy, which holds only in-frame ones; the method was immunoSEQ multiplex PCR. This sample has around 130,000 clones, with about 94% found just once. Sequencing was performed on peripheral blood, taken before pregnancy. These receptors were obtained from a female donor with multiple sclerosis, enrolled in a pregnancy study. Each CDR3 is given with its conserved first and last residue. The D gene is left open where the match is weak. For some rows the clone size is stated as once, few or many, or as a class when expanded; others skip it.

- - TRBJ1-1 TRBV6-5 TGTGCCAGCAGAAGGGACACAAACACTGAAGCTTTCTTT CASRRDTNTEAFF
- - TRBJ2-5 TRBV18 TGTGCCAGCTCACCACCGAGGGGGGAGACCCAGTACTTC CASSPPRGETQYF
- - TRBJ2-1 TRBV27 TGTGCCAGCAGTCCCCTCAGCTACAATGAGCAGTTCTTC CASSPLSYNEQFF
- - TRBJ1-1 TRBV7-9 TGTGCCAGCAGCCCCAGACAGACGAACACTGAAGCTTTCTTT CASSPRQTNTEAFF
- - TRBJ2-5 TRBV11-2 TGTGCCAGCAGCTTAGGGGGCCCCCAAGAGACCCAGTACTTC CASSLGGPQETQYF
- TRBD1 TRBJ2-7 TRBV2 TGTGCCAGCAGGCGCAGGGGGCCCTACGAGCAGTACTTC CASRRRGPYEQYF
- - TRBJ2-6 TRBV14 TGTGCCAGCAGCCCTATAGGGGGTGCCGGGGCCAACGTCCTGACTTTC CASSPIGGAGANVLTF
few TRBD1 TRBJ1-6 TRBV2 TGTGCCAGCCGACAGGGATTTAGGGATTCACCCCTCCACTTT CASRQGFRDSPLHF
- - TRBJ2-7 TRBV5-1 TGCGCCAGCAGTGGGGGACTTACCGTTTCCTCCTACGAGCAGTACTTC CASSGGLTVSSYEQYF
- - TRBJ2-1 TRBV6-1 TGTGCCAGCGCCGATGAGGGGGGAGGGCTTGGTGAGCAGTTCTTC CASADEGGGLGEQFF
- TRBD1 TRBJ2-7 TRBV29-1 TGCAGCGTCCGGGACAGGGTCGAGCAGTACTTT CSVRDRVEQYF
- - TRBJ2-1 TRBV7-9 TGTGCCAGCAGCTTCCCCGGGGGGCGGAATGAGCAGTTCTTC CASSFPGGRNEQFF